Listed below are T cell receptor beta chains from one sample, sequenced in a study of radiotherapy plus CTLA-4 blockade in lung cancer. Produced via immunoSEQ multiplex PCR; TCRdb's table is partial and in-frame only. The sample records 50,000 or so clones, under 85% being singletons. The material was peripheral blood, obtained from a patient treated with radiotherapy plus ipilimumab. The receptors originated from a human donor with non-small cell lung cancer who had a partial response to radiotherapy plus ipilimumab. The conserved cysteine and the conserved F or W are not part of the CDR3 here. The order of the fields is CDR3 protein, V gene, J gene.

cdr3_aa: ASSMGTGDLPYEQY
v_call: TRBV19
j_call: TRBJ2-7

cdr3_aa: ASSLAWAGSGNTIY
v_call: TRBV5-1
j_call: TRBJ1-3

cdr3_aa: ASSLAAGGLNEQF
v_call: TRBV7-2
j_call: TRBJ2-1

cdr3_aa: ASSRRDRGTGELF
v_call: TRBV7-8
j_call: TRBJ2-2

cdr3_aa: ASSGAGLAGRETQY
v_call: TRBV9
j_call: TRBJ2-5

cdr3_aa: ASSRNSGGADTQY
v_call: TRBV25-1
j_call: TRBJ2-3

cdr3_aa: ASSLAGGQPQH
v_call: TRBV9
j_call: TRBJ1-5

cdr3_aa: ASSQEEVLSYNSPLH
v_call: TRBV4-1
j_call: TRBJ1-6

cdr3_aa: ASSEGGTGVSGTQY
v_call: TRBV6-1
j_call: TRBJ2-3

cdr3_aa: ASSLGTGSDAQY
v_call: TRBV13
j_call: TRBJ2-3

cdr3_aa: ASSYNGGSGNTIY
v_call: TRBV6-5
j_call: TRBJ1-3

cdr3_aa: ARSLVGQKTPSLTGELF
v_call: TRBV7-5
j_call: TRBJ2-2

cdr3_aa: ASSLRGETQY
v_call: TRBV5-4
j_call: TRBJ2-5

cdr3_aa: ASSSPPGTVYYEQY
v_call: TRBV7-2
j_call: TRBJ2-7

cdr3_aa: ASSAGQGDYGYT
v_call: TRBV9
j_call: TRBJ1-2

cdr3_aa: ASSDSAQRSTDTQY
v_call: TRBV6-1
j_call: TRBJ2-3

cdr3_aa: ASSRENRGNQPQH
v_call: TRBV23-1
j_call: TRBJ1-5

cdr3_aa: ASSEEGTDTQY
v_call: TRBV6-1
j_call: TRBJ2-3

cdr3_aa: ASSQIAGGTDTQY
v_call: TRBV4-3
j_call: TRBJ2-3

cdr3_aa: ASSLVPGRGRTEAF
v_call: TRBV7-9
j_call: TRBJ1-1

cdr3_aa: ASSPYKGGEETQY
v_call: TRBV18
j_call: TRBJ2-5

cdr3_aa: ASNQGGTEAF
v_call: TRBV6-1
j_call: TRBJ1-1

cdr3_aa: ASSNRDRDPNGELF
v_call: TRBV4-2
j_call: TRBJ2-2

cdr3_aa: ASSQDEEPSYEQY
v_call: TRBV5-4
j_call: TRBJ2-7

cdr3_aa: ASRDRGWANYGYT
v_call: TRBV19
j_call: TRBJ1-2

cdr3_aa: ASSVGTNNSPLH
v_call: TRBV9
j_call: TRBJ1-6

cdr3_aa: ASSLDGDYTQY
v_call: TRBV5-1
j_call: TRBJ2-3

cdr3_aa: ASSLDLGTLVTEAF
v_call: TRBV5-4
j_call: TRBJ1-1

cdr3_aa: ASSILFLPNTEAF
v_call: TRBV19
j_call: TRBJ1-1

cdr3_aa: ASSLIAGSYNEQF
v_call: TRBV5-4
j_call: TRBJ2-1

cdr3_aa: ASSISGGAAGELF
v_call: TRBV19
j_call: TRBJ2-2

cdr3_aa: ASSLASSGANVLT
v_call: TRBV5-4
j_call: TRBJ2-6

cdr3_aa: ASSLGKQRFYQETQY
v_call: TRBV11-1
j_call: TRBJ2-5

cdr3_aa: ASSATSLGELF
v_call: TRBV7-3
j_call: TRBJ2-2

cdr3_aa: ASSLGAGTGGTEAF
v_call: TRBV5-1
j_call: TRBJ1-1

cdr3_aa: ASSRDKANTGELF
v_call: TRBV7-2
j_call: TRBJ2-2

cdr3_aa: ASSIPGGVETQY
v_call: TRBV19
j_call: TRBJ2-5

cdr3_aa: ASSRTLEGADTQY
v_call: TRBV6-1
j_call: TRBJ2-3

cdr3_aa: ASSQGARRGADTQY
v_call: TRBV4-3
j_call: TRBJ2-3

cdr3_aa: SVVGSGSTDTQY
v_call: TRBV29-1
j_call: TRBJ2-3

cdr3_aa: ASSLGVRNEQY
v_call: TRBV7-8
j_call: TRBJ2-7

cdr3_aa: ASSAVNYGYT
v_call: TRBV2
j_call: TRBJ1-2

cdr3_aa: ASSSYGDTQY
v_call: TRBV11-2
j_call: TRBJ2-3

cdr3_aa: AWSPSGGSDTQY
v_call: TRBV30
j_call: TRBJ2-3

cdr3_aa: ASSERGTGGTGELF
v_call: TRBV2
j_call: TRBJ2-2

cdr3_aa: ASRAGNTGELF
v_call: TRBV5-1
j_call: TRBJ2-2

cdr3_aa: SVGQSSYEQY
v_call: TRBV29-1
j_call: TRBJ2-7

cdr3_aa: ATRLAGGQYDEQF
v_call: TRBV19
j_call: TRBJ2-1

cdr3_aa: ASSERDRYYEQY
v_call: TRBV19
j_call: TRBJ2-7

cdr3_aa: ASRRTGAQNTEAF
v_call: TRBV25-1
j_call: TRBJ1-1

cdr3_aa: ASSQESGPTLREQF
v_call: TRBV14
j_call: TRBJ2-1

cdr3_aa: ASTWALQETQY
v_call: TRBV6-1
j_call: TRBJ2-5

cdr3_aa: ASRLGGGDTEAF
v_call: TRBV5-1
j_call: TRBJ1-1